These 26 T cell receptor beta chains were all obtained from the same sample, sequenced in a study of T-cell memory formation after mild COVID-19. TCRdb passed the 5' RACE reads through MiXCR, listing each CDR3 protein once. The data contain 250,000 to 300,000 distinct CDR3 sequences, about 16% of them singletons. The sequenced sample was PBMCs or a T cell subset sorted from them (not recorded which). The receptors stem from a man in his late teens or twenties who had mild COVID-19 (a few samples of this study predate the infection). Cell type and time point are not known.

This clonotype has more than one count but fewer than ten. J is TRBJ2-2 and V is TRBV5-5; the D is unclear. Per germline, CDR1 SGHKS and CDR2 YYEKEE (reference sequence). V lost 0 bases and J 8 bases, leaving 11 bases between the germline ends. The CDR3 has 14 residues. The CDR3 loop is CASSLAPGAGELFF. The CDR3 nucleotides are TGTGCCAGCAGCTTGGCCCCGGGCGCGGGGGAGCTGTTTTTT.

The chain links TRBV20-1 to TRBJ2-2; D might be TRBD2 (6 bases). This CDR3 has 13 amino acids. Germline values: CDR1 DFQATT, CDR2 SNEGSKA (reference sequence). Trimming pared 2 bases from V and 5 bases from J, leaving 9 bases between. CDR3 bases: TGCAGTGCTAGATCTGGGGGGACCGGGGAGCTGTTTTTT. Translation gives CSARSGGTGELFF.

The CDR3 DNA reads as TGCGCCAGCAGCTTGGCGGCAGGGGGTGGAAACACCATATATTTT. Residues: CASSLAAGGGNTIYF. This chain joins TRBV5-1 and TRBJ1-3, with 7 bases matching TRBD1. The germline gives CDR1 SGHRS, CDR2 YFSETQ. CDR3 length: 15 amino acids. V trimming: 0 bases; J trimming: 3 bases; junction bases outside the gene matches: 3.

The sample holds many counts of this clonotype. J is TRBJ2-1 and V is TRBV11-2; 9 nucleotides agree with TRBD1. CDR1 SGHAT and CDR2 FQNNGV come from the germline V gene. V shed 0 bases, J shed 7 bases, and the junction held 13 bases outside the gene matches. The CDR3 runs 18 residues. For the CDR3, the DNA is TGTGCCAGCAGCTTAGAGCCGGGGACAGGGTTCGGCGTGAATGAGCAGTTCTTC. Its protein is CASSLEPGTGFGVNEQFF.

Many counts were recorded for this clonotype. The J gene is TRBJ2-1, the V gene TRBV3-1, with 10 bases matching TRBD2. Trimming cost V 3 bases and J 4 bases; bases outside gene matches: 0. Germline V gene lookup returns CDR1 LGHDT and CDR2 YNNKEL (reference sequence). This CDR3 contains 14 residues. DNA of the CDR3: TGTGCCAGCAGCCATAGCGGGGGGTACAATGAGCAGTTCTTC. Protein sequence: CASSHSGGYNEQFF.

As DNA, the CDR3 is TGTGCCAGCAGCAGAGGACAGGGGAACTATGGCTACACCTTC. Protein sequence: CASSRGQGNYGYTF. The J gene is TRBJ1-2, the V gene TRBV7-2; 9 bases match TRBD1. The length of the CDR3 is 14 residues. Germline V CDR1 and CDR2: SGHTA, FQGNSA. Trimming took 5 bases from V and 2 from J; bases not matched to a gene: 3.

This chain uses TRBV20-1 with TRBJ2-3; D remains ambiguous. V shed 7 bases and J shed 8 bases, with 13 bases lying between them. Germline V CDR1 and CDR2: DFQATT, SNEGSKA (reference sequence). CDR3 length equals 11 residues. The CDR3 is CSVKPAATQYF. The CDR3 bases are TGCAGTGTTAAACCCGCGGCTACGCAGTATTTT.

This clonotype was observed at least ten times. V usage is TRBV5-1 and J usage is TRBJ2-5; 9 positions agree with TRBD2. Germline trimming cut 4 bases from V and 2 bases from J; bases unmatched to any gene: 3. Germline loops: CDR1 SGHRS, CDR2 YFSETQ. CDR3 size: 14 residues. The CDR3 sequence is CASSPAGGQETQYF. CDR3 nucleotide sequence: TGCGCCAGCAGCCCAGCGGGGGGTCAAGAGACCCAGTACTTC.

The chain carries TRBV5-1 and TRBJ1-2; D unclear. CDR3 length equals 15 residues. V lost 0 bases, J lost 0 bases, and 9 bases lay in between. The germline V gene encodes CDR1 SGHRS and CDR2 YFSETQ. As DNA, the CDR3 is TGCGCCAGCAGCTTGGGGGTTTCGGCTAACTATGGCTACACCTTC. It specifies CASSLGVSANYGYTF.

J is TRBJ2-7 and V is TRBV28, with 10 nucleotides matching TRBD1. Trimming at V came to 5 bases and at J to 4 bases, leaving 5 bases not matched to a gene. Germline assignment: CDR1 MDHEN and CDR2 SYDVKM. The CDR3 covers 14 residues. CDR3: CASSTGTGVYEQYV. The CDR3, as DNA: TGTGCCAGCAGTACCGGGACAGGGGTTTACGAGCAGTACGTC.

This clonotype was picked up a small number of times. The chain is built from TRBV4-3 and TRBJ1-1; D possibly corresponds to TRBD1 (5 bases). V lost 4 bases and J 1 base, leaving 10 bases between the germline ends. The CDR3 runs 14 residues. CDR1 LGHNA and CDR2 YSLEER come from the germline V gene. DNA of the CDR3: TGCGCCAGCAGCCGGAGGGGATGGAACACTGAAGCTTTCTTT. The encoded protein is CASSRRGWNTEAFF.

The rearrangement uses TRBV7-9 and TRBJ2-3, with D unclear. The germline V gene encodes CDR1 SEHNR and CDR2 FQNEAQ (reference sequence). Trimming stripped 5 bases from V and 1 base from J, with 13 bases between. This CDR3 spans 15 amino acids. The CDR3 spells CASSRPRTGTDTQYF. As DNA, the CDR3 is TGTGCCAGCAGCCGGCCCCGGACGGGCACAGATACGCAGTATTTT.

This clonotype was seen repeatedly, ten times or more. The gene calls are TRBV7-2 and TRBJ2-5; D is perhaps TRBD1 (5 bases). V lost 8 bases to trimming and J lost 1 base, with 11 bases between them. Germline CDR1 reads SGHTA; CDR2 reads FQGNSA. CDR3 length: 13 residues. For the CDR3, the DNA is TGTGCCAGCTCAAGGGGCTTCCAAGAGACCCAGTACTTC. It encodes CASSRGFQETQYF. Full variable domain (outside the CDR3, taken from reference TRBV7-2 and TRBJ2-5): GAGVSQSPSNKVTEKGKDVELRCDPISGHTALYWYRQSLGQGLEFLIYFQGNSAPDKSGLPSDRFSAERTGGSVSTLTIQRTQQEDSAVYLCASSRGFQETQYFGPGTRLLVL.

This clonotype was recorded a few times. The chain couples TRBV2 to TRBJ2-2, with TRBD1 matching over 8 bases. The germline V gene has CDR1 SNHLY and CDR2 FYNNEI. The CDR3 totals 14 residues. V gave up 5 bases and J gave up 7 bases; unmatched junction bases: 6. The CDR3 region has the DNA TGTGCCAGCAGTTCCCTCACAGGGGGCGGGGAGCTGTTTTTT. This encodes CASSSLTGGGELFF.

Of note for this clonotype: The DNA is left out, because the CDR3 cannot be placed on it with certainty; the CDR3 is given as TCRdb lists it. The J gene is TRBJ2-2, the V gene TRBV5-3. TRBV5-3 is classed as an ORF, of uncertain function. The CDR3 contains 16 residues when both ends are counted. The CDR3 protein is CARSLFGVPTPGSCFF.

This clonotype was seen repeatedly, ten times or more. As DNA, the CDR3 is TGTGCCAGCAGTCCCTTGGGCACTGAAGCTTTCTTT. Residues: CASSPLGTEAFF. The chain carries TRBV12-3 or TRBV12-4 and TRBJ1-1; D is ambiguous. The CDR3 extends over 12 amino acids. The V end lost 5 bases, the J end lost 4 bases, and 8 bases lay between the germline ends.

This chain uses TRBV5-1 with TRBJ1-1; TRBD1 matches at 7 bases. The CDR3 covers 14 residues. The V gene's germline CDR1 is SGHRS and CDR2 YFSETQ. With 2 bases clipped from V and 4 bases from J, the junction kept 5 bases outside the gene matches. The CDR3 loop reads CASSFFPGGTEAFF. CDR3 in DNA: TGCGCCAGCAGCTTCTTTCCAGGGGGCACTGAAGCTTTCTTT.

This clonotype turned up a few times. The V gene is TRBV20-1, the J gene TRBJ2-1, with a weak D call TRBD1 (6 bases). Trimming took 6 bases from V and 1 from J, leaving 13 bases between them. Germline V gene data show CDR1 as DFQATT and CDR2 as SNEGSKA (reference sequence). The CDR3 is made up of 14 amino acids. Here the CDR3 reads CSATGNWSYNEQFF. In DNA form, the CDR3 reads TGCAGTGCCACAGGGAACTGGTCCTACAATGAGCAGTTCTTC.

This rearrangement joins TRBV12-3 or TRBV12-4 to TRBJ1-5; tentative D call: TRBD1 (6 bases). Between the trimmed V and J ends, which lost 7 bases and 7 bases, there was a span of 23 bases. The CDR3 totals 16 residues. The CDR3 reads CASKRGASGQHQPQHF. As DNA, the CDR3 is TGTGCCAGCAAAAGGGGGGCTTCAGGGCAGCACCAGCCCCAGCATTTT.

This clonotype was counted only a few times. The CDR3 sequence: CASSLAGQVGANYGYTF. In DNA form, the CDR3 reads TGTGCCAGCAGTTTGGCAGGTCAGGTTGGAGCTAACTATGGCTACACCTTC. The V call is TRBV27, the J call TRBJ1-2; D remains unclear. The CDR3 runs to 17 residues. Germline-derived CDR1 and CDR2 are MNHEY and SMNVEV (reference sequence). Trimming removed 3 bases at V and 0 bases at J, with 17 bases between.

The chain couples TRBV14 to TRBJ2-5; 7 bases are a match to TRBD2. The trim removed 4 bases at V and 5 bases at J, leaving 7 bases unmatched. This CDR3 spans 14 amino acids. Germline V gives CDR1 SGHDN, CDR2 FVKESK. CDR3 protein: CASSPRQAGETQYF. DNA for the CDR3: TGTGCCAGCAGCCCAAGGCAAGCGGGGGAGACCCAGTACTTC.

This clonotype was observed a few times. The V gene is TRBV4-3, the J gene TRBJ1-2; D is ambiguous. Trimming left V 1 base short and J 5 bases short, with 8 bases between. Germline lookup yields CDR1 LGHNA and CDR2 YSLEER. The CDR3 covers 13 residues. The CDR3 region has the DNA TGCGCCAGCAGCCAAGTGACGACTTATGGCTACACCTTC. Its translation is CASSQVTTYGYTF.

Only a few counts were recorded for this clonotype. This chain links TRBV10-3 with TRBJ2-2; 7 bases match TRBD2. The CDR3 consists of 16 residues. V was pared by 4 bases and J by 4 bases, with 9 bases of the junction left unmatched. CDR1 ENHRY and CDR2 SYGVKD come from the germline V gene. The CDR3 bases are TGTGCCATCAGTGTAAGCGGGACCTCGGGCACCGGGGAGCTGTTTTTT. Its protein product is CAISVSGTSGTGELFF.

The chain uses TRBV7-8 and TRBJ1-4; TRBD1 is a possible D gene (6 bases). This CDR3 spans 12 amino acids. Trimming pared 8 bases from V and 4 bases from J, leaving 8 bases between. In germline, CDR1 is SGHVS, CDR2 FQNEAQ. The CDR3 spells CASGQFNEKLFF. CDR3 coding DNA: TGTGCCAGCGGACAGTTTAATGAAAAACTGTTTTTT.

The chain uses TRBV20-1 and TRBJ1-1; 7 bases are a match to TRBD1. V dropped 5 bases and J dropped 1; count of bases not matched to a gene: 7. Germline V gene sequence: CDR1 DFQATT, CDR2 SNEGSKA (reference sequence). The CDR3 sequence is 14 residues long. The DNA of the CDR3 is TGCAGTGCTTCGCGACAGGGCGCGAACACTGAAGCTTTCTTT. Encoded protein: CSASRQGANTEAFF.

The J gene is TRBJ2-7, the V gene TRBV18; D gene ambiguous. The V gene lost 0 bases and the J gene lost 5 bases, with 14 bases spanning the gap. CDR1 is KGHSH, CDR2 LQKENI, per germline. This CDR3 contains 15 residues. This CDR3 reads CASSPPTQDPHEQYF. CDR3 in DNA: TGTGCCAGCTCACCACCGACGCAGGATCCCCACGAGCAGTACTTC.